This T cell receptor (beta chain) was retrieved from a study of chemoradiotherapy in HPV16-positive cancers. General study findings and limits: Only two HPV16-positive patients supplied the functional HPV-specificity definition. Non-HPV-specific T cells did not expand in tumors during treatment, whereas candidate HPV-specific clones and E7-related motifs did.

Germline loops: CDR1 ENHRY, CDR2 SYGVKD. V lost 4 bases and J lost 4, with 35 bases in between. This CDR3 contains 22 residues. Comment on this clone: Its antigen is undetermined.

TCRdb keeps only in-frame clones here, not all; method: immunoSEQ multiplex PCR. The repertoire has more than 11,000 clones, approximately 71% of them found once; the top ten carry roughly 18%. Over chemoradiotherapy, repertoires were sampled more than once. This sequence joins TRBV10-3 and TRBJ1-5; tentatively, D is TRBD1 (6 bases). Sample collection occurred from a patient who underwent chemoradiotherapy. This sequence originates from a human donor with HPV-associated anogenital cancer. The CDR3 DNA follows: TGTGCCATCAGTGCCGAGCCGGCAGGGGTACGTAGGAGGTGGCGGGGGAATCAGCCCCAGCATTTT. As protein: CAISAEPAGVRRRWRGNQPQHF.